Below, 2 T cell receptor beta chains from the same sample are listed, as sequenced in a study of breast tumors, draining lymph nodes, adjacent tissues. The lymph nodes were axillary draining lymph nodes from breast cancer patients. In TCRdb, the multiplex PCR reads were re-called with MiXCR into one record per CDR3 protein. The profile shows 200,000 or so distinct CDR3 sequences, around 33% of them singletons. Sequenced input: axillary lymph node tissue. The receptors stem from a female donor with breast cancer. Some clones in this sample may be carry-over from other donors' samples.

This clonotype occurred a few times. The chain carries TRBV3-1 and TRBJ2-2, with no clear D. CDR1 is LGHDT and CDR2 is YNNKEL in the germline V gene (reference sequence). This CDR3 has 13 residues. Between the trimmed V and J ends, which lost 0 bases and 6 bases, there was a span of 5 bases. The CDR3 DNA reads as TGTGCCAGCAGCCAAGATTTTGCCGGGGAGCTGTTTTTT. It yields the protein CASSQDFAGELFF.

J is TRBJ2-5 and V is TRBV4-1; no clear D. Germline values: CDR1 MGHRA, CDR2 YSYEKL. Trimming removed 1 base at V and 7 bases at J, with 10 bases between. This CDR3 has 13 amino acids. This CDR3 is CASSQVESVTQYF. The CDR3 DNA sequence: TGCGCCAGCAGCCAAGTTGAGTCCGTGACCCAGTACTTC.